This T cell receptor (beta chain) was found in a study of T cell repertoires in cytomegalovirus infection. Study-wide points: Summed frequency of shared TCR beta families picked out CMV carriers who also had the relevant HLA.

In this sample, this clonotype turned up many times. What it binds is unknown. V shed 6 bases, J shed 2 bases, and the junction held 2 bases outside the gene matches. Germline CDR1 reads MGHDK; CDR2 reads SYGVNS. The CDR3 has 13 residues. MiXCR was run by TCRdb on the reads, yielding one entry per CDR3 protein. This sample has about 180,000 distinct CDR3 sequences, with around 14% found just once. The genes are TRBV25-1 and TRBJ1-1, with 8 nucleotides matching TRBD1. This TCR was recovered from a human donor in good health (CMV status not recorded). Some clones in this sample may be carry-over from other donors' samples. Sequencing was carried out using PBMCs. The chain's CDR3 is CASSDRGNTEAFF. In DNA, the CDR3 is TGTGCCAGCAGCGACAGGGGAAACACTGAAGCTTTCTTT.